One and the same sample provided the 19 T cell receptor beta chains below, sequenced in a study of low-dose radiotherapy and immunotherapy resistance in tumors. Priming of first-strand cDNA relied on TRAV- and TRBV-specific primers (covering alpha and beta chains). Using a constant-region primer together with a V-primer adapter, TCRs were subjected to 15 to 20 PCR cycles of amplification. One entry per CDR3 protein, called by TCRdb with MiXCR from the reads. The sample lists approximately 80,000 distinct CDR3 sequences, 15% to 20% occurring once. Time point: after trial treatment. Regarding treatment: LDRT plus nivolumab, ipilimumab, low-dose cyclophosphamide and aspirin (RACIN trial). Source: PBMCs, taken after low-dose radiotherapy plus immunotherapy. Every receptor here comes from a male donor with prostate cancer.

This clonotype was counted many times. The genes are TRBV12-3 or TRBV12-4 and TRBJ2-6; no clear D gene. The CDR3 is 15 amino acids. V lost 0 bases and J 3 bases, leaving 6 bases between the germline ends. CDR3: CASSLAVGGANVLTF. The CDR3 DNA is TGTGCCAGCAGTTTAGCAGTGGGTGGGGCCAACGTCCTGACTTTC.

V usage is TRBV28 and J usage is TRBJ2-1; 14 bases map to TRBD2. The germline V gene has CDR1 MDHEN and CDR2 SYDVKM. The CDR3 is made up of 14 amino acids. Trimming at V came to 8 bases and at J to 6 bases, leaving 3 bases not matched to a gene. Here the CDR3 DNA reads TGTGCCAGCGGGGGACTAGCGGGAGCCAATGAGCAGTTCTTC. This encodes CASGGLAGANEQFF. Combining the CDR3 with reference TRBV28 and TRBJ2-1 gives the whole variable domain DVKVTQSSRYLVKRTGEKVFLECVQDMDHENMFWYRQDPGLGLRLIYFSYDVKMKEKGDIPEGYSVSREKKERFSLILESASTNQTSMYLCASGGLAGANEQFFGPGTRLTVL.

The chain recombines TRBV5-1 with TRBJ2-1, with D tentatively TRBD2 (7 bases). The germline CDR1 and CDR2 sequences are SGHRS and YFSETQ. The V and J ends lost 6 bases and 4 bases respectively, with 14 bases between them. This CDR3 comprises 14 residues. In DNA form, the CDR3 reads TGCGCCAGCACCTCGGGGGGCCTTTACAATGAGCAGTTCTTC. It codes for CASTSGGLYNEQFF.

This clonotype was picked up many times. This sequence joins TRBV6-6 and TRBJ1-3; D is undetermined. Between the trimmed V and J ends, which lost 6 bases and 4 bases, there was a span of 19 bases. Germline V gives CDR1 MNHNY, CDR2 SVGAGI (reference sequence). This CDR3 is 16 amino acids long. The CDR3 region has the DNA TGTGCCAGCAGCCCACGAGCCGGGGAAAAAGGAAACACCATATATTTT. Translating it yields CASSPRAGEKGNTIYF.

This clonotype showed up many times. This rearrangement joins TRBV28 to TRBJ2-1; D gene uncertain. The V and J ends lost 6 bases and 13 bases respectively, with 13 bases between them. The CDR3 runs to 11 residues. Per the germline V gene, CDR1 is MDHEN and CDR2 is SYDVKM. For the CDR3, the DNA is TGTGCCAGCAGGTCATTACAGACCCAGTTCTTC. Its translation is CASRSLQTQFF.

The chain has TRBV5-1 and TRBJ1-1; no reliable D call. Looked up from germline, CDR1 is SGHRS and CDR2 is YFSETQ. The CDR3 consists of 14 residues. The V gene lost 3 bases and the J gene lost 2 bases, with 11 bases spanning the gap. The CDR3 nucleotides are TGCGCCAGCAGCTCTGGCAGATCCAACACTGAAGCTTTCTTT. Amino acid sequence: CASSSGRSNTEAFF.

This clonotype was detected many times. J is TRBJ1-2 and V is TRBV19; a weak D match, TRBD1 (5 bases). This CDR3 has 12 residues. From germline, CDR1 is LNHDA and CDR2 SQIVND (reference sequence). V lost 6 bases and J 8 bases, leaving 13 bases between the germline ends. The CDR3 here is CASRMTDWGYTF. CDR3 nucleotide sequence: TGTGCCAGTAGGATGACAGATTGGGGCTACACCTTC.

The V gene is TRBV29-1, the J gene TRBJ1-5; 11 bases are shared with TRBD1. Germline-derived CDR1 and CDR2 are SQVTM and ANQGSEA. The CDR3 is made up of 16 amino acids. The V and J ends lost 7 bases and 4 bases, in that order; junction bases with no gene match: 12. The CDR3 spells CSAGDRGDSVNQPQHF. The CDR3 bases are TGCAGCGCCGGGGACAGGGGGGATTCAGTTAATCAGCCCCAGCATTTT.

In this sample, this clonotype turned up a few times. V and J are TRBV7-6 and TRBJ2-1; D tentatively fits TRBD1 or TRBD2 (5 bases each). The CDR3 length is 15 residues. Germline V CDR1 and CDR2: SGHVS, FNYEAQ. V lost 6 bases to trimming and J lost 5 bases, with 17 bases between them. The CDR3 DNA reads TGTGCCAGCAGTCCATTCGGGGAAGGGGACAATGAGCAGTTCTTC. Translating it yields CASSPFGEGDNEQFF.

This clonotype came up many times. The V gene is TRBV11-2, the J gene TRBJ1-1; no clear D gene. There are 12 residues in the CDR3. CDR1 SGHAT and CDR2 FQNNGV come from the germline V gene. Trimming left V 1 base short and J 4 bases short, with 4 bases between. The CDR3 spells CASSLVSTEAFF. Written as DNA, the CDR3 is TGTGCCAGCAGCTTAGTTAGCACTGAAGCTTTCTTT.

Details on this clonotype: A read error likely explains this, since a far larger clone differs by one base. This sequence joins TRBV6-2 or TRBV6-3 and TRBJ2-2; D might be TRBD2 (6 bases). CDR1 and CDR2 (germline): MNHEY, SVGEGT. Trimming pared 5 bases from V and 8 bases from J, leaving 18 bases between. CDR3 length: 15 amino acids. This CDR3 reads CASSNPGLKGGELFF. The CDR3 region has the DNA TGTGCCAGCAGTAATCCGGGACTCAAGGGGGGGGAGCTGTTTTTT.

This clonotype was seen at least ten times. The genes are TRBV20-1 and TRBJ2-2; a weak D match, TRBD2 (6 bases). Germline V gene sequence: CDR1 DFQATT, CDR2 SNEGSKA (reference sequence). Trimming took off 0 bases at V and 2 bases at J, with 13 bases between the two ends. CDR3 length: 16 amino acids. In DNA form, the CDR3 reads TGCAGTGCTAGAGATTGGGGTAGCGGTAACACCGGGGAGCTGTTTTTT. Translation gives CSARDWGSGNTGELFF.

V gene TRBV6-4 combines with J gene TRBJ2-3, with 8 positions matching TRBD2. Germline CDR1 reads MRHNA; CDR2 reads SNTAGT. The CDR3 has 14 amino acids. With V trimmed by 4 bases and J by 4 bases, 4 bases remained unmatched. The CDR3 DNA follows: TGTGCCAGCAGTGCTAGCGGGCTCCCAGATACGCAGTATTTT. It yields the protein CASSASGLPDTQYF.

This clonotype has a count of ten or more. V gene TRBV2 combines with J gene TRBJ1-1; D possibly corresponds to TRBD1 (5 bases). CDR1 and CDR2 from the germline V gene are SNHLY and FYNNEI. V was trimmed by 6 bases and J by 1 base, leaving 15 bases between them. CDR3 size: 15 residues. The CDR3 here is CASRAFWGGNTEAFF. Here the CDR3 DNA reads TGTGCCAGCAGGGCGTTTTGGGGGGGGAACACTGAAGCTTTCTTT.

This clonotype has just a few counts. The V and J genes are TRBV11-3 and TRBJ2-2, with D possibly TRBD2 on 6 matching bases. CDR3 length equals 15 residues. The V end lost 5 bases, the J end lost 0 bases, and 10 bases lay between the germline ends. The germline CDR1 and CDR2 sequences are SGHNT and YENEEA. The CDR3 region has the DNA TGTGCCAGCAGCACGGGACTCACGAACACCGGGGAGCTGTTTTTT. Its protein product is CASSTGLTNTGELFF.

This clonotype appeared many times. This sequence joins TRBV12-3 or TRBV12-4 and TRBJ2-3; 7 positions agree with TRBD2. This CDR3 spans 14 amino acids. V gave up 5 bases and J gave up 2 bases; unmatched junction bases: 4. The CDR3 region is CASSLTSPTDTQYF. Here the CDR3 DNA reads TGTGCCAGCAGTCTGACTAGCCCCACAGATACGCAGTATTTT.

This clonotype was detected many times. The chain combines TRBV15 with TRBJ1-3, with no clear D. The germline V gene has CDR1 LNHNV and CDR2 YYDKDF (reference sequence). This CDR3 region has 13 residues. V was clipped by 0 bases and J by 8 bases, with 8 bases between them. The CDR3 nucleotides read TGTGCCACCAGCAGAGATCCCGGGGACACCATATATTTT. Protein product: CATSRDPGDTIYF.

This clonotype was counted ten times or more. The chain couples TRBV6-2 or TRBV6-3 to TRBJ1-6; 9 bases line up with TRBD1. V lost 6 bases and J lost 7; bases outside the gene matches: 10. This CDR3 is built from 16 residues. The germline V gene has CDR1 MNHEY and CDR2 SVGEGT. As DNA, the CDR3 is TGTGCCAGCAGCGATAGACGGACAGGGGAGAATTCACCCCTCCACTTT. Translating gives CASSDRRTGENSPLHF.

The sample holds many counts of this clonotype. The V call is TRBV10-3, the J call TRBJ1-2; D is ambiguous. CDR3 length equals 14 residues. Germline V CDR1 and CDR2: ENHRY, SYGVKD. V lost 2 bases and J 4 bases, leaving 11 bases between the germline ends. CDR3 amino acids: CAISERTDPYGYTF. The CDR3 nucleotides are TGTGCCATCAGTGAGCGTACAGATCCCTATGGCTACACCTTC.